The T cell receptor (beta chain) under discussion was sequenced for a study of early T cells in non-severe SARS-CoV-2 infection. Study overall: Chains were unpaired, as sequencing was done on bulk RNA from unsorted whole blood.

Study results and limitations: Missing private and CD4 specificities, VDJdb matching favored anti-spike CD8 responses.

As part of library construction, unique molecular identifiers were attached to individual cDNA molecules. One entry per CDR3 protein, called by TCRdb with MiXCR from the 5' RACE reads. The repertoire holds roughly 40,000 distinct CDR3 sequences, with 5.5% to 7.5% as singletons. This clonotype was seen repeatedly, ten times or more. Its specificity is not known. The sequencing sample was made of whole blood. The receptor was derived from an adult who was a healthcare worker with PCR-confirmed SARS-CoV-2 infection or an uninfected control (not recorded which).

The CDR3, as DNA: TGTGCCAGCAGCCTCGCGACAGGGGTAGGGGAGACCCAGTACTTC. This encodes CASSLATGVGETQYF. The gene calls are TRBV7-9 and TRBJ2-5; TRBD1 aligns across 8 bases. The germline V gene has CDR1 SEHNR and CDR2 FQNEAQ (reference sequence). V shed 5 bases and J 5 bases; nucleotides not matched to a gene: 10. The length of the CDR3 is 15 residues. Filled out from reference TRBV7-9 and TRBJ2-5, the complete variable domain reads DTGVSQNPRHKITKRGQNVTFRCDPISEHNRLYWYRQTLGQGPEFLTYFQNEAQLEKSRLLSDRFSAERPKGSFSTLEIQRTEQGDSAMYLCASSLATGVGETQYFGPGTRLLVL.